This is a list of T cell receptor beta chains from one sample in a study of shared clonotypes between healthy human individuals. The assay was immunoSEQ multiplex PCR, and TCRdb's table has in-frame clones only and misses some. The sample yields 740,000 or so clones, around 78% seen once. The specimen was memory CD4+ T cells sorted from blood. All receptors derive from a woman aged 30 to 39 in good health. Each CDR3 is given with its conserved first and last residue.

TRBJ2-1,TRBV7-9,CASSSYIEQFF
TRBJ2-1,TRBV14,CASSQGLAGGGEQFF
TRBJ2-5,TRBV9,CASPLAGAHLNFSTSGRQEETQYF
TRBJ1-3,TRBV10-3,CAIKAASGNTIYF
TRBJ2-7,TRBV28,CASSGQGGQGEQYF
TRBJ1-4,TRBV6-5,CASSRDRGGEKLFF
TRBJ1-5,TRBV6-5,CASSLRQGGNQPQHF
TRBJ1-1,TRBV6-1,CASRYRESTEAFF
TRBJ1-1,TRBV28,CASSSELNTEAFF
TRBJ2-6,TRBV7-9,CASSLRGTGISGANVLTF